This T cell receptor beta chain is drawn from a study of regulatory T cells in long-lasting Graves disease. Points from the study as a whole: Reduced TCR diversity was observed in persistent Graves' patients versus newly diagnosed patients. Persistent patients shared more public clonotypes (around 2,500) than new patients (about 930).

Construction of the TCR beta libraries employed iRepertoire HTBI primers in conjunction with Arm-PCR of CDR3 regions. TCRdb processed the multiplex PCR reads anew with MiXCR; each CDR3 protein has one entry. This table has about 470,000 distinct CDR3 sequences, less than 25% appearing once. Turning to this clonotype: The antigen is not known.

Documented time point: persistent/refractory GD, antithyroid drugs over 5 years with positive TRAb. Extracted PBMC RNA gave rise to the TCR library. The germline V gene encodes CDR1 MNHEY and CDR2 SMNVEV (reference sequence). This CDR3 has 14 residues. J lost 4 bases, V lost 6 bases, and 8 bases had no gene match. This TCR came from a female donor with Graves disease. Sequencing was performed on peripheral blood mononuclear cells (PBMCs), taken when the disease was refractory, from a patient treated with antithyroid drugs. The chain links TRBV27 to TRBJ2-7; 8 nucleotides agree with TRBD2. The CDR3 protein is CASRERESGYEQYF. The CDR3 region has the DNA TGTGCCAGCAGAGAGCGGGAGAGTGGGTACGAGCAGTACTTC.